This TCR beta chain was retrieved from a study of human T cells and chemical hapten exposure. Broader study findings: Expanded TCRs formed significantly more large CDR3 similarity clusters than controls.

Looked up from germline, CDR1 is DFQATT and CDR2 is SNEGSKA (reference sequence). Trimming at V came to 6 bases and at J to 8 bases, leaving 12 bases not matched to a gene. This CDR3 is built from 15 residues. This clonotype occurred many times. Its antigen remains unidentified. The time point: patch test 1, 2 weeks after DPC sensitization. Treatment in this sample: therapeutic diphenylcyclopropenone sensitization with weekly scalp DPC. MiXCR, applied by TCRdb to the RACE reads, yields one record per CDR3 protein. The sample lists around 50,000 distinct CDR3 sequences, 9% to 9.5% occurring once. This clonotype originated in a woman aged 50 to 65 with alopecia areata. Some clones in this sample may be carry-over from other donors' samples. This chain links TRBV20-1 with TRBJ2-3, with 12 bases fitting TRBD2. Sequencing was performed on whole blood, taken in connection with sensitization to the hapten diphenylcyclopropenone (DPC). The CDR3 is CSALTSGRRHGTQYF. CDR3 sequence (DNA): TGCAGTGCCTTAACTAGCGGGAGGCGCCACGGTACGCAGTATTTT.